This entry lists 13 T cell receptor beta chains sequenced from one sample in a study of blood T cell repertoires in COVID-19. The table came from immunoSEQ multiplex PCR; TCRdb's copy has only in-frame clones and leaves some out. The table shows 390,000 or so clones, with about 90% occurring only once. Sequenced material: peripheral blood. The origin of the receptors is a woman aged 25 to 39 with COVID-19, enrolled during active disease.

V and J are TRBV27 and TRBJ2-1; tentative D call: TRBD1 (6 bases). V was pared by 4 bases and J by 2 bases, with 6 bases between. There are 13 residues in the CDR3. The germline V gene has CDR1 MNHEY and CDR2 SMNVEV (reference sequence). The CDR3 here is CASSWDTYNEQFF. CDR3 nucleotide sequence: TGTGCCAGCAGTTGGGACACCTACAATGAGCAGTTCTTC.

This rearrangement joins TRBV6-4 to TRBJ2-3; TRBD2 agrees at 8 bases. Germline trimming cut 0 bases from V and 4 bases from J; bases unmatched to any gene: 3. CDR1 is MRHNA and CDR2 is SNTAGT in the germline V gene. The CDR3 runs 15 residues. CDR3 loop: CASSDSHGGADTQYF. The CDR3 coding sequence is TGTGCCAGCAGTGACTCGCACGGGGGGGCAGATACGCAGTATTTT.

The V gene is TRBV7-2, the J gene TRBJ2-7, with 11 bases lining up with TRBD1. V lost 2 bases to trimming and J lost 5 bases; unmatched junction nucleotides: 5. CDR1 and CDR2 (germline): SGHTA, FQGNSA. This CDR3 region has 15 residues. The CDR3 nucleotides are TGTGCCAGCAGCTTACGGACAGGGGGCTTCGACGAGCAGTACTTC. Its protein product is CASSLRTGGFDEQYF.

This clone was detected only a few times. The rearrangement joins TRBV2 to TRBJ1-1; tentatively, D is TRBD1 (6 bases). Trimming took 7 bases from V and 1 from J, leaving 7 bases between them. The CDR3 spans 12 residues. The V gene's germline CDR1 is SNHLY and CDR2 FYNNEI. The CDR3 sequence is CASKGQNTEAFF. The CDR3 region has the DNA TGTGCCAGCAAGGGACAGAACACTGAAGCTTTCTTT. The whole variable domain, filled in from reference TRBV2 and TRBJ1-1, reads EPEVTQTPSHQVTQMGQEVILRCVPISNHLYFYWYRQILGQKVEFLVSFYNNEISEKSEIFDDQFSVERPDGSNFTLKIRSTKLEDSAMYFCASKGQNTEAFFGQGTRLTVV.

The chain has TRBV28 and TRBJ1-1; D is ambiguous. Trimming removed 6 bases from V and 10 bases from J, with 9 bases in between. The CDR3 has 10 amino acids. CDR1 MDHEN and CDR2 SYDVKM come from the germline V gene. The CDR3 coding sequence is TGTGCCAGCAGGCCTCACGGAGCTTTCTTT. It codes for CASRPHGAFF.

For the CDR3, the DNA is TGTGCCAGCTCACTCCCCGGGACAGGGGCTAACACTGAAGCTTTCTTT. Its protein product is CASSLPGTGANTEAFF. The V and J genes are TRBV18 and TRBJ1-1, with TRBD1 matching over 10 bases. This CDR3 region has 16 residues. V shed 4 bases, J shed 2 bases, and the junction held 7 bases outside the gene matches. CDR1 is KGHSH and CDR2 is LQKENI in the germline V gene.

V is TRBV19 and J is TRBJ2-2; TRBD1 might be the D (6 bases). CDR1 and CDR2 (germline): LNHDA, SQIVND (reference sequence). The V end was cut by 3 bases, the J end by 5 bases, with 10 bases between. The CDR3 spans 14 residues. The CDR3 spells CASSIPGATGELFF. The DNA for the CDR3 is TGTGCCAGTAGTATTCCAGGGGCGACCGGGGAGCTGTTTTTT. Variable domain in full (rest from reference TRBV19 and TRBJ2-2): DGGITQSPKYLFRKEGQNVTLSCEQNLNHDAMYWYRQDPGQGLRLIYYSQIVNDFQKGDIAEGYSVSREKKESFPLTVTSAQKNPTAFYLCASSIPGATGELFFGEGSRLTVL.

The rearrangement links TRBV24-1 to TRBJ2-5, with TRBD1 as a possible D gene (5 bases). Germline CDR1 KGHDR, CDR2 SFDVKD. Trimming took off 7 bases at V and 4 bases at J, with 12 bases between the two ends. The CDR3 totals 13 residues. CDR3 sequence reads: CATSATVSETQYF. The CDR3 DNA follows: TGTGCCACCAGCGCGACAGTTTCAGAGACCCAGTACTTC.

The J gene is TRBJ2-3, the V gene TRBV24-1, with 14 positions matching TRBD2. This CDR3 is built from 17 residues. V lost 6 bases, J lost 0 bases, and 4 bases stayed unmatched. Per the germline V gene, CDR1 is KGHDR and CDR2 is SFDVKD. The CDR3 spells CATSRTSGGSSTDTQYF. The CDR3 DNA reads TGTGCCACCAGTAGGACTAGCGGGGGGTCTAGCACAGATACGCAGTATTTT.

The chain employs TRBV5-6 and TRBJ2-1; TRBD1 matches at 7 bases. V lost 9 bases to trimming and J lost 5 bases; unmatched junction nucleotides: 11. Germline V gives CDR1 SGHDT, CDR2 YYEEEE. The CDR3 is made up of 14 amino acids. CDR3 DNA: TGTGCCACTTATGAGGGGGCGTCCCACAATGAGCAGTTCTTC. Amino acids: CATYEGASHNEQFF.

The genes are TRBV27 and TRBJ2-7; 8 nucleotides match TRBD2. The V gene end was trimmed by 5 bases and the J gene end by 6 bases; junction bases not matched to a gene: 9. CDR3 length: 14 amino acids. Germline-derived CDR1 and CDR2 are MNHEY and SMNVEV (reference sequence). The CDR3 DNA reads as TGTGCCAGCAGTCCGATAGCGGGGACGGTCGAGCAGTACTTC. Translation: CASSPIAGTVEQYF.

The chain uses TRBV12-3 or TRBV12-4 and TRBJ1-2; no clear D. The CDR3 spans 13 residues. Trimming took 8 bases from V and 4 from J, leaving 14 bases between them. CDR3: CASGRGRTYGYTF. The DNA of the CDR3 is TGTGCCAGCGGCCGGGGTCGAACCTATGGCTACACCTTC.

This chain uses TRBV19 with TRBJ1-1, with D perhaps TRBD1 (5 bases). The germline CDR1 and CDR2 sequences are LNHDA and SQIVND (reference sequence). This CDR3 has 15 residues. V lost 1 base and J lost 5, with 14 bases in between. This chain's CDR3 is CASSIGRVSDTEAFF. CDR3 bases: TGTGCCAGTAGTATAGGCAGGGTATCCGATACTGAAGCTTTCTTT.